This T cell receptor beta chain was captured by sequencing in a study of T cell responses to AZD1222 COVID-19 vaccine. Findings and caveats of the study: A rise in Spike-specific TCR breadth and depth followed two AZD1222 doses. Among spike-specific TCRs, nearly half reportedly target unmutated variant regions. No day 14 peak samples; only post-peak repertoires were characterized.

Data came from immunoSEQ multiplex PCR; TCRdb stores just in-frame clones and leaves some out. This sample has 140,000 to 150,000 clones, with 90% to 95% found just once. Germline V lookup: CDR1 MNHEY, CDR2 SMNVEV (reference sequence). With 2 bases removed from V and 10 bases from J, the gap between germline ends came to 8 bases. CDR3 length: 12 residues. With regard to this clone: What it binds is unknown.

The chain combines TRBV27 with TRBJ1-4; D is unresolved. This specimen consisted of peripheral blood, obtained on day 0 of MenACWY control vaccination. The clonotype comes from an adult in good health. The CDR3 DNA sequence: TGTGCCAGCAGTTTAGGAGGAGGAAAACTGTTTTTT. This sequence encodes CASSLGGGKLFF.